This T cell receptor beta chain was sequenced in a study of beta chain features in type 1 diabetes. Expressed TCRB transcripts were sequenced because the isolated RNA had all been reverse transcribed beforehand. Assay: immunoSEQ multiplex PCR; the TCRdb copy retains only in-frame clones and omits some. The sample shows almost 350,000 clones, 7% to 9% of them seen only once. On this clone itself: No antigen is known for it.

Stem cell-like memory, regulatory, central memory and naive CD4+ cells were sorted via CD45RO/CCR7/CD25/CD127/CD95/CD27. Overall study findings and caveats: Cells with high TCR expression could be over-represented when cDNA is sequenced.

The source of this sequence is a woman aged 18-35 years in good health. The sample was central memory CD4+ T cells from blood.

The CDR3 DNA reads as TGTGCCAGCAGGCCTGGACAGGGGAACTATGGCTACACCTTC. It yields the protein CASRPGQGNYGYTF. The chain is built from TRBV4-2 and TRBJ1-2; 9 positions agree with TRBD1. V dropped 6 bases and J dropped 2; count of bases not matched to a gene: 4. The CDR3 is made up of 14 amino acids. CDR1 is LGHNA and CDR2 is YNFKEQ in the germline V gene.